Presented here are 16 T cell receptor beta chains from one specimen sequenced in a study of OX40 agonist ivuxolimab in advanced cancers. Clones were read by immunoSEQ multiplex PCR, and TCRdb kept only the in-frame ones, dropping some. The table lists some 86,000 clones, over 75% of them singletons. Material: CD4+ or CD8+ T cells sorted from blood, obtained in a trial of the OX40 agonist ivuxolimab. The receptors were sampled from an adult with an advanced solid tumor such as melanoma, head and neck, liver or kidney cancer.

The chain links TRBV18 to TRBJ1-1, with 7 bases lining up with TRBD1. Trimming cost V 0 bases and J 7 bases; bases outside gene matches: 11. There are 16 residues in the CDR3. Germline CDR1 reads KGHSH; CDR2 reads LQKENI. DNA of the CDR3: TGTGCCAGCTCACCACCGGTTAATCGGCGACAGGGTGAAGCTTTCTTT. This codes for CASSPPVNRRQGEAFF.

This chain links TRBV5-1 with TRBJ2-1, with D maybe TRBD2 (5 bases). V lost 3 bases and J 2 bases, leaving 12 bases between the germline ends. CDR1 is SGHRS, CDR2 YFSETQ, per germline. CDR3 length equals 15 residues. CDR3 bases: TGCGCCAGCAGCTACGGAGCGGAGACCTACAATGAGCAGTTCTTC. Translating it yields CASSYGAETYNEQFF. Using reference TRBV5-1 and TRBJ2-1 for the parts outside the CDR3, the full variable domain is KAGVTQTPRYLIKTRGQQVTLSCSPISGHRSVSWYQQTPGQGLQFLFEYFSETQRNKGNFPGRFSGRQFSNSRSEMNVSTLELGDSALYLCASSYGAETYNEQFFGPGTRLTVL.

The CDR3: CASSLIQGDTQYF. CDR3 DNA: TGTGCCAGCAGTTTAATCCAGGGCGATACGCAGTATTTT. The gene calls are TRBV28 and TRBJ2-3, with D possibly matching TRBD1 (5 bases). Deletions cut 2 bases from V and 6 bases from J, with 9 bases between. The CDR3 is 13 amino acids. Germline CDR1 and CDR2: MDHEN and SYDVKM.

The rearrangement joins TRBV7-2 to TRBJ2-7; perhaps TRBD1 as D (6 bases). The CDR3 spans 12 residues. Germline V gene sequence: CDR1 SGHTA, CDR2 FQGNSA. Trimming left V 2 bases short and J 4 bases short, with 6 bases between. This CDR3 reads CASSLQGYEQYF. CDR3 nucleotides: TGTGCCAGCAGCTTACAGGGGTACGAGCAGTACTTC.

The chain joins TRBV28 to TRBJ1-2; D gene unclear. The CDR3 is 13 amino acids. Per the germline V gene, CDR1 is MDHEN and CDR2 is SYDVKM. The V and J ends lost 4 bases and 2 bases respectively, with 8 bases between them. DNA of the CDR3: TGTGCCAGCAGTTCGACGGCCAACTATGGCTACACCTTC. Protein: CASSSTANYGYTF.

The CDR3 loop reads CASSTPRTAMNTEAFF. The CDR3 bases are TGTGCCAGTAGTACCCCCCGGACAGCGATGAACACTGAAGCTTTCTTT. The chain recombines TRBV19 with TRBJ1-1; tentative D call: TRBD1 (6 bases). CDR1 and CDR2 (germline): LNHDA, SQIVND (reference sequence). This CDR3 has 16 amino acids. Trimming took off 4 bases at V and 0 bases at J, with 15 bases between the two ends.

The rearrangement links TRBV10-3 to TRBJ2-2; 9 bases map to TRBD1. CDR1 and CDR2 from the germline V gene are ENHRY and SYGVKD. This CDR3 is 15 amino acids long. The V and J ends lost 3 bases and 6 bases, in that order; junction bases with no gene match: 5. CDR3 region: CAISDPQGAAGELFF. The CDR3 nucleotides read TGTGCCATCAGTGACCCACAGGGGGCGGCCGGGGAGCTGTTTTTT.

J is TRBJ2-3 and V is TRBV7-9, with D tentatively TRBD2 (5 bases). CDR1 is SEHNR and CDR2 is FQNEAQ in the germline V gene (reference sequence). V lost 5 bases to trimming and J lost 0 bases, with 9 bases between them. The CDR3 is made up of 14 amino acids. CDR3 in amino acids: CASSLRDSTDTQYF. The CDR3 nucleotides read TGTGCCAGCAGCCTCCGGGATAGCACAGATACGCAGTATTTT.

This chain links TRBV7-3 with TRBJ2-7, with TRBD2 matching 9 bases. This CDR3 is built from 13 residues. CDR1 is SGHTA and CDR2 is FQGTGA in the germline V gene. V gave up 5 bases and J gave up 9 bases; unmatched junction bases: 8. CDR3 coding DNA: TGTGCCAGCAGCCCAGTAGCGGGAGTCGCGCAGTACTTC. It specifies CASSPVAGVAQYF.

The rearrangement uses TRBV10-3 and TRBJ1-4, with D uncertain. The V end was cut by 11 bases, the J end by 8 bases, with 18 bases between. The CDR3 has 13 residues. Germline CDR1 and CDR2: ENHRY and SYGVKD. The CDR3 loop reads CASAGGLGEKLFF. The CDR3 nucleotides are TGTGCCTCCGCCGGAGGGCTCGGGGAAAAACTGTTTTTT.

This clone was recorded a few times. The chain combines TRBV5-1 with TRBJ2-2; D remains ambiguous. V was cut by 2 bases and J by 6 bases, with 11 bases left in between. Germline CDR1 is SGHRS and CDR2 is YFSETQ. This CDR3 is 14 amino acids long. For the CDR3, the DNA is TGCGCCAGCAGCTTATTAACGAGTTCCGGGGAGCTGTTTTTT. Translated, it gives CASSLLTSSGELFF.

V and J are TRBV30 and TRBJ1-4; D gene unclear. CDR1 is GTSNPN and CDR2 is SVGIG in the germline V gene (reference sequence). V was pared by 1 base and J by 7 bases, with 13 bases between. The CDR3 has 14 amino acids. The CDR3 loop is CAWSGGSRGEKLFF. The DNA for the CDR3 is TGTGCCTGGAGTGGCGGGAGCCGGGGTGAAAAACTGTTTTTT.

The rearrangement joins TRBV5-1 to TRBJ2-1, with no clear D. The germline CDR1 and CDR2 sequences are SGHRS and YFSETQ. The CDR3 contains 15 residues. The V end lost 2 bases, the J end lost 1 base, and 10 bases lay between the germline ends. DNA for the CDR3: TGCGCCAGCAGCTTCACAGCGTCTTCCTACAATGAGCAGTTCTTC. It encodes CASSFTASSYNEQFF. Filled out from reference TRBV5-1 and TRBJ2-1, the complete variable domain reads KAGVTQTPRYLIKTRGQQVTLSCSPISGHRSVSWYQQTPGQGLQFLFEYFSETQRNKGNFPGRFSGRQFSNSRSEMNVSTLELGDSALYLCASSFTASSYNEQFFGPGTRLTVL.

This clone was detected a few times. The genes are TRBV27 and TRBJ2-2; possible D gene TRBD2, 5 bases. This CDR3 region has 17 residues. Trimming removed 4 bases from V and 0 bases from J, with 15 bases in between. Germline V gene lookup returns CDR1 MNHEY and CDR2 SMNVEV (reference sequence). The CDR3 spells CASSSMGETANTGELFF. Written as DNA, the CDR3 is TGTGCCAGCAGTTCCATGGGAGAGACCGCGAACACCGGGGAGCTGTTTTTT.

This clone is a singleton in its sample. The chain employs TRBV5-1 and TRBJ2-7, with D maybe TRBD2 (5 bases). This CDR3 comprises 15 residues. Germline V gene lookup returns CDR1 SGHRS and CDR2 YFSETQ. Trimming left V 0 bases short and J 3 bases short, with 13 bases between. The CDR3 DNA sequence: TGCGCCAGCAGCTTGGGGCTCACGAGGGACTACGAGCAGTACTTC. This codes for CASSLGLTRDYEQYF.

This clone was observed once. V and J are TRBV28 and TRBJ2-7, with D possibly being TRBD1 or TRBD2 (5 bases each). Germline-derived CDR1 and CDR2 are MDHEN and SYDVKM. CDR3 length equals 16 residues. V lost 3 bases and J lost 5, with 20 bases in between. The CDR3 reads CASSLFGQGVGDEQYF. CDR3 nucleotide sequence: TGTGCCAGCAGTTTGTTTGGTCAAGGCGTGGGGGACGAGCAGTACTTC.